The TCR beta chain under discussion was sequenced for a study of shared clonotypes between healthy human individuals. Sorted-subset replicate PCR reactions were performed with around 210 ng DNA, corresponding to tens of thousands of T cell genomes. Profiled with immunoSEQ multiplex PCR; TCRdb holds only in-frame clones, not every one. The table lists about 600,000 clones, more than 95% of them singletons. In regard to this clone: At one of its ends the junction is not consistent with the germline gene, which may arise from a read error.

Naivety among CD8 cells was defined by CD45RO negativity and positive CCR7 selection, thereby excluding terminally differentiated effector memory CD45RA+ cells. Among the donors, all were Caucasian adults who lived in Nashville, Tennessee. The CDR3 is 15 residues long. The germline CDR1 and CDR2 sequences are SSHAT and FNYEAQ (reference sequence). What was sequenced was naive CD8+ T cells sorted from blood. V and J are TRBV7-7 and TRBJ1-5; D might be TRBD1 (5 bases). The source is a man younger than 40 in good health. CDR3 coding DNA: TGTGCTAGCAGCTTAATCCAGGGCGTGGATCAGCCCCAGCATTTT. As protein: CASSLIQGVDQPQHF.